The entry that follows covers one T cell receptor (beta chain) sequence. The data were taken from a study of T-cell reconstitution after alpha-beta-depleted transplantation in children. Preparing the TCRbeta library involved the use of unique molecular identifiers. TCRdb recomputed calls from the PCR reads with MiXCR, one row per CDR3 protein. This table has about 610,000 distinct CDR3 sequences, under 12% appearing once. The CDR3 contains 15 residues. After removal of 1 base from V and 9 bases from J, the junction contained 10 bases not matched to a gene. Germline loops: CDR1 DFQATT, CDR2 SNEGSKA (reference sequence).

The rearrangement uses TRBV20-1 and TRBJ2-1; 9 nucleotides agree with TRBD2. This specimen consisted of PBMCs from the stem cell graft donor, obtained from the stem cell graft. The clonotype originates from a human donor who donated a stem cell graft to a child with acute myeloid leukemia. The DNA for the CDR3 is TGCAGTGCTAGAGGGGAAGCCGGGACTAGCACTGAGCAGTTCTTC. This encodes CSARGEAGTSTEQFF.